These T cell receptor beta chains were read from a single sample in a study of cytomegalovirus exposure and HLA in healthy donors. Produced via immunoSEQ multiplex PCR; TCRdb's table is partial and in-frame only. The sample includes about 120,000 clones, approximately 81% of them seen just once. Sequenced: PBMCs. These receptors were collected from a woman under 30 in good health and CMV-seropositive. Each CDR3 is given without its conserved first and last residue. A D gene is named only where the DNA matches it firmly. For some rows the clone size is stated as once, few or many, or as a class when expanded; others skip it.

d_call clone_size v_call cdr3_aa
- - TRBV6-5 ASSYAGNEQF
TRBD2 - TRBV6-1 ASSPAGVSYNEQF
TRBD2 - TRBV9 ASSVGLAAYSSTDTQY
TRBD2 - TRBV4-2 ASSQLQTSGFSYEQY
- once TRBV6-4 ASTPDPTRSYNEQF
- - TRBV5-8 ASSDATVGNQPQH
TRBD1 - TRBV12-5 ASGLVTGGTEAF
- - TRBV30 AWSVASGVGEQY
TRBD1 - TRBV7-2 ASSNRDRGQDTQY
TRBD2 - TRBV7-2 ASSFRGGTSEPEQY